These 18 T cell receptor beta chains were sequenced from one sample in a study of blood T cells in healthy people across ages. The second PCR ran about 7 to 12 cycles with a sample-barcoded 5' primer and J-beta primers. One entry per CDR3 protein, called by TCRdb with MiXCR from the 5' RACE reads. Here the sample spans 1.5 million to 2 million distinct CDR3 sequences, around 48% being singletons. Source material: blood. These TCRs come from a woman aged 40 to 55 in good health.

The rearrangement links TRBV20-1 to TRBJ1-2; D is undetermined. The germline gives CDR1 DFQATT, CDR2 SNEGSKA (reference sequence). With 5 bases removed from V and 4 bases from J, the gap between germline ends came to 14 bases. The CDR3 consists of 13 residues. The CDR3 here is CSAVPQLSYGYTF. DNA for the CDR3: TGCAGTGCTGTCCCCCAGCTTTCCTATGGCTACACCTTC.

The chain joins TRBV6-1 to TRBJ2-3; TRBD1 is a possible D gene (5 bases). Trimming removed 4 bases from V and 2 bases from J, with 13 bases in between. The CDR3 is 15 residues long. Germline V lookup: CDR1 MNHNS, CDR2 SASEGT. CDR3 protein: CASSADSIPTDTQYF. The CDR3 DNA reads TGTGCCAGCAGTGCCGACAGCATCCCCACAGATACGCAGTATTTT.

This CDR3 reads CASSLRTGTVAYGYTF. The CDR3 bases are TGTGCCAGCAGCCTGAGGACAGGGACGGTGGCCTATGGCTACACCTTC. J is TRBJ1-2 and V is TRBV7-9; 8 nucleotides line up with TRBD1. Germline CDR1 and CDR2: SEHNR and FQNEAQ (reference sequence). The CDR3 spans 16 residues. Trimming removed 5 bases from V and 4 bases from J; junction bases left unmatched: 12.

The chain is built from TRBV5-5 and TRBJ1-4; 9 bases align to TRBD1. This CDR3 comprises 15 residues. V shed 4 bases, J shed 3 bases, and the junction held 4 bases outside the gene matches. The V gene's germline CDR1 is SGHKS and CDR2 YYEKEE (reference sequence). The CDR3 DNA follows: TGTGCCAGCAGCGGGACAGGGCTTGCTAATGAAAAACTGTTTTTT. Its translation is CASSGTGLANEKLFF.

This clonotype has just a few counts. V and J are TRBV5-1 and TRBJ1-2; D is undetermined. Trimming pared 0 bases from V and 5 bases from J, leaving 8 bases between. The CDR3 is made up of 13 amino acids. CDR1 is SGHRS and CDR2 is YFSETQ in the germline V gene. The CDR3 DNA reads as TGCGCCAGCAGCTTGGAAGCAGAGTATGGCTACACCTTC. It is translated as CASSLEAEYGYTF.

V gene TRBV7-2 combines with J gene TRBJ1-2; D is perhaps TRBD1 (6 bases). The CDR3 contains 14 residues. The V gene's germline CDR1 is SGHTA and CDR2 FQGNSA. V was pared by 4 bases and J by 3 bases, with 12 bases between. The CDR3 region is CASSSLGGHYGYTF. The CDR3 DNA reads TGTGCCAGCAGCTCATTAGGGGGACACTATGGCTACACCTTC.

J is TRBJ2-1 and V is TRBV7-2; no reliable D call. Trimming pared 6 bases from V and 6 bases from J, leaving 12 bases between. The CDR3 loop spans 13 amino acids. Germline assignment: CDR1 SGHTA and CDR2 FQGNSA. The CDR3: CASRPQVSNEQFF. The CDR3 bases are TGTGCCAGCAGACCCCAGGTATCCAATGAGCAGTTCTTC.

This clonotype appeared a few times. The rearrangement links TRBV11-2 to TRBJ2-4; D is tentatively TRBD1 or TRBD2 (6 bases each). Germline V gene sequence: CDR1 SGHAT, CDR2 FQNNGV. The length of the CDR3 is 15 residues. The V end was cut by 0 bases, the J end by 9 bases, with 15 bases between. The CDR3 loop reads CASSLEWGALPIQYF. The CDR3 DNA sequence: TGTGCCAGCAGCTTAGAATGGGGGGCACTCCCCATTCAGTACTTC. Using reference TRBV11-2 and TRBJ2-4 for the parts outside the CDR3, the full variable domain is EAGVAQSPRYKIIEKRQSVAFWCNPISGHATLYWYQQILGQGPKLLIQFQNNGVVDDSQLPKDRFSAERLKGVDSTLKIQPAKLEDSAVYLCASSLEWGALPIQYFGAGTRLSVL.

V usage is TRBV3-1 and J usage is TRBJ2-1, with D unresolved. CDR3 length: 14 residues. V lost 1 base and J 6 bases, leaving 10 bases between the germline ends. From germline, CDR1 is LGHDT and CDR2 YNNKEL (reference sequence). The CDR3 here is CASSQVDGVNEQFF. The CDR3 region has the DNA TGTGCCAGCAGCCAAGTTGACGGAGTCAATGAGCAGTTCTTC.

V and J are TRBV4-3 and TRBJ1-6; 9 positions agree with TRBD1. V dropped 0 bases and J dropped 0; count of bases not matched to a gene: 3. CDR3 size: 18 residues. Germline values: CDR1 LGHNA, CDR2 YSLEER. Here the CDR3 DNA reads TGCGCCAGCAGCCAAGATGGGACAGGGCGCTCCTATAATTCACCCCTCCACTTT. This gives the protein CASSQDGTGRSYNSPLHF.

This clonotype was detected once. The CDR3 region has the DNA TGTGCCAGCAGTTATGACGGCGCTATCACCGGGGAGCTGTTTTTT. Amino acids: CASSYDGAITGELFF. The rearrangement uses TRBV6-5 and TRBJ2-2, with unresolved D. Germline V CDR1 and CDR2: MNHEY, SVGAGI. CDR3 length: 15 residues. V was clipped by 3 bases and J by 4 bases, with 12 bases between them.

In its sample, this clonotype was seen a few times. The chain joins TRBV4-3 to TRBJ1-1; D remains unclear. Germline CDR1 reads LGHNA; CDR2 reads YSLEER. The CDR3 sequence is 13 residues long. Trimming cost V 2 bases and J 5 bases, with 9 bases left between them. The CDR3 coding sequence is TGCGCCAGCAGCCAACCAGGAGTAACTGAAGCTTTCTTT. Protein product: CASSQPGVTEAFF.

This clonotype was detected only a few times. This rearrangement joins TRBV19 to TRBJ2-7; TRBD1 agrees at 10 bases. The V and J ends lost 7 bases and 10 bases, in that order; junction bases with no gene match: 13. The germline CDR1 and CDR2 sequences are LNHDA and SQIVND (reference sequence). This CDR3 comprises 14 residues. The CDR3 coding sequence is TGTGCCAGTAAGCCCGGACAGGGGGGACCCGTTCAGTACTTC. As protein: CASKPGQGGPVQYF.

The CDR3 coding sequence is TGTGCCAGCAGCTTAACTTACGAGGGGGCGGAGACCCAGTACTTC. Translating it yields CASSLTYEGAETQYF. The chain combines TRBV7-2 with TRBJ2-5; 7 positions match TRBD1. This CDR3 is 15 amino acids long. From germline, CDR1 is SGHTA and CDR2 FQGNSA. Losses at the gene ends were 2 bases for V and 5 bases for J; bases not matched to a gene: 8.

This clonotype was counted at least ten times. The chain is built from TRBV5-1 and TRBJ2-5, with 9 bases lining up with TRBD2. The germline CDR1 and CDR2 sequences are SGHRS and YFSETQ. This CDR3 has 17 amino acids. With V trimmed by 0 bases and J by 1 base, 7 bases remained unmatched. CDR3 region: CASSLDPSGVTQETQYF. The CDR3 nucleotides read TGCGCCAGCAGCTTGGATCCTAGCGGGGTCACCCAAGAGACCCAGTACTTC.

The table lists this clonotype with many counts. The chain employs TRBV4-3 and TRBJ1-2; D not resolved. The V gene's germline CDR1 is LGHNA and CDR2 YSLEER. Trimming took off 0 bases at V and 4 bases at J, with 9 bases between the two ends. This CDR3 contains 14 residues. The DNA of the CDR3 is TGCGCCAGCAGCCAAGATCGGGCCGGCTATGGCTACACCTTC. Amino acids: CASSQDRAGYGYTF.

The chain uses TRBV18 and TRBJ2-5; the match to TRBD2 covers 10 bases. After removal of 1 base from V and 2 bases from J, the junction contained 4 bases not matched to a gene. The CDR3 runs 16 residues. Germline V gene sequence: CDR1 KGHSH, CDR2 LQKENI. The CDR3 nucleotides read TGTGCCAGCTCACCACGAAGCGGGGGGGAACAAGAGACCCAGTACTTC. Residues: CASSPRSGGEQETQYF.

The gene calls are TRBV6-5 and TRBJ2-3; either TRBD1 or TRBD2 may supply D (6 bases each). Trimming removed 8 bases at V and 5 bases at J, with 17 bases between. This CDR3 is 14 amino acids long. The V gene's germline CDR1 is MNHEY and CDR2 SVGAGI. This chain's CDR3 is CASGGSGVGDTQYF. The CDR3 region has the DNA TGTGCCAGCGGGGGGTCAGGGGTTGGAGATACGCAGTATTTT.